The clone carrying this T cell receptor beta chain has only a few counts. Here immunoSEQ multiplex PCR was the method, and the copy in TCRdb shows in-frame clones only, minus some. The sample holds 5,000 to 7,000 clones, more than 7.5% seen once. The record originates from a study of tumour-infiltrating T cells in Burkitt lymphoma. Overall study context: Overall and progression-free survival were predicted by productive clonality.

Sequencing was carried out using tumor tissue. The sequence was collected from a human donor with diffuse large B-cell lymphoma.

CDR3 residues: CASSFDGDQPQHF. Here the CDR3 DNA reads TGCGCCAGCAGCTTTGATGGTGATCAGCCCCAGCATTTT. V is TRBV5-1 and J is TRBJ1-5; the D is unclear. The CDR3 loop spans 13 amino acids. CDR1 is SGHRS, CDR2 YFSETQ, per germline. Trimming removed 2 bases at V and 5 bases at J, with 8 bases between.